The following is a TCR beta chain sequence with its context. Its antigen remains unidentified. Assay used: immunoSEQ multiplex PCR; TCRdb lists only in-frame clones, some missing. Seen here are some 130,000 clones, 70% to 90% observed once, and the top ten hold approximately 2%. The data stem from a study of cytotoxic CD8 clonotypes in ibrutinib-treated CLL. Background on the study: Within the patient group, roughly 11 were relapsed/refractory and roughly 14 treatment-naive, and about 17 were IGHV unmutated. It was after a median about 12 months of treatment, range 6 to 36, that response samples were taken. Samples averaged approximately 240,000 productive templates and tens of thousands of productive rearrangements. The study's findings and limits: Collection times varied between progressing and sustained-remission patients.

Sample: PBMCs, taken after 24 months of ibrutinib treatment. The sequence was collected from a human donor with chronic lymphocytic leukemia.

CDR3 amino acids: CASSPPEGRKNIQYF. CDR3 in DNA: TGTGCCAGCAGCCCCCCTGAGGGGAGAAAAAACATTCAGTACTTC. V is TRBV7-3 and J is TRBJ2-4; possibly TRBD1 or TRBD2 for D (5 bases each). The CDR3 contains 15 residues. V was shortened by 5 bases and J by 4 bases, with 15 bases between the two germline ends. Germline V gene data show CDR1 as SGHTA and CDR2 as FQGTGA.